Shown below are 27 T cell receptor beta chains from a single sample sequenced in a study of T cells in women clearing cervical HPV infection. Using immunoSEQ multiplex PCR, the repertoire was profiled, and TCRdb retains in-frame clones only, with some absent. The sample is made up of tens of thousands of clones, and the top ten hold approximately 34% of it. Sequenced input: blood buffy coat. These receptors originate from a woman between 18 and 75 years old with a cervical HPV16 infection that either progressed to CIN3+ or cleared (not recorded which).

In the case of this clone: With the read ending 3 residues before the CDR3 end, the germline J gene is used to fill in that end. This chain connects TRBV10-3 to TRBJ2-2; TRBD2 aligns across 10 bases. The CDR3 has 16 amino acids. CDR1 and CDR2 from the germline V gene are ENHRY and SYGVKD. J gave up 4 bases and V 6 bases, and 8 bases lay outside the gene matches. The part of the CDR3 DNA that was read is TGTGCCATCAGACTTCCTAGCGGGGGCGGCACCGGGGAG. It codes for CAIRLPSGGGTGE. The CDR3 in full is CAIRLPSGGGTGELFF.

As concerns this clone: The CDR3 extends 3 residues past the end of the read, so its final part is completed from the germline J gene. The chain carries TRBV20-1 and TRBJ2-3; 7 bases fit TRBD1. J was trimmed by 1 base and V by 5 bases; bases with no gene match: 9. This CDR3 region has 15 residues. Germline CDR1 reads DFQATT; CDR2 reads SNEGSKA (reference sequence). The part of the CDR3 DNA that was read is TGCAGTGCTCCCCAAGCAGGGGGAGGCACAGATACG. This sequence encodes CSAPQAGGGTDT. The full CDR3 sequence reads CSAPQAGGGTDTQYF.

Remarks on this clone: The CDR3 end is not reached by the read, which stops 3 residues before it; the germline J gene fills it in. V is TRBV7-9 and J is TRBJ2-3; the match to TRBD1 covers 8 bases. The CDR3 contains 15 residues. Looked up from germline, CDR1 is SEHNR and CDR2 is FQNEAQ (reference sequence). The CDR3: CASSSGTGDNQPQYF. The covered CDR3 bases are TGTGCCAGCAGCTCCGGGACAGGAGATAATCAGCCG.

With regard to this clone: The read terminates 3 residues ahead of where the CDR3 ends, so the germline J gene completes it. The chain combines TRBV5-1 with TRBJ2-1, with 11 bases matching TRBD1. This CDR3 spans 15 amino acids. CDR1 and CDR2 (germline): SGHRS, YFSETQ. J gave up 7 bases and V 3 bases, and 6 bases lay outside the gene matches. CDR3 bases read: TGCGCCAGCAGCTCCGGGACAGGGGGGCAAAATGAG. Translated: CASSSGTGGQNE. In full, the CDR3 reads CASSSGTGGQNEQFF.

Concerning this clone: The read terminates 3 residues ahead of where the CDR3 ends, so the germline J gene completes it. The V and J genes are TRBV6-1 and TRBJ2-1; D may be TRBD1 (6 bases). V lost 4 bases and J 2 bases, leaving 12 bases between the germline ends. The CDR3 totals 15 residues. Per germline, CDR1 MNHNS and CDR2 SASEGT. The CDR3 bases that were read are TGTGCCAGCAGTGGATCACAGGGAGCCTACAATGAG. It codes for CASSGSQGAYNE. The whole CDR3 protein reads CASSGSQGAYNEQFF.

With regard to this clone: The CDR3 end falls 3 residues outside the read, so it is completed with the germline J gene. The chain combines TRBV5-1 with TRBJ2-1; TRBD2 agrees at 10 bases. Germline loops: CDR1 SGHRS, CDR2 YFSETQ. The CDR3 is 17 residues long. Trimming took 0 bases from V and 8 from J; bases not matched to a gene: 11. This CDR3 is CASSLEPSGSRVHEQFF. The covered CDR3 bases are TGCGCCAGCAGCTTGGAACCTAGCGGGAGCAGAGTCCATGAG. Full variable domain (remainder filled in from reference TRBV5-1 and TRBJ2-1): KAGVTQTPRYLIKTRGQQVTLSCSPISGHRSVSWYQQTPGQGLQFLFEYFSETQRNKGNFPGRFSGRQFSNSRSEMNVSTLELGDSALYLCASSLEPSGSRVHEQFFGPGTRLTVL.

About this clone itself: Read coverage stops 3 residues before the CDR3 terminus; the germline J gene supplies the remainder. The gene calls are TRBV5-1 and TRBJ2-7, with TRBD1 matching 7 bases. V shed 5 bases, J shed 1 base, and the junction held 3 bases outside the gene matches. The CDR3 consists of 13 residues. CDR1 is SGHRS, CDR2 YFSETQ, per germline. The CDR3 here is CASSVGQSYEQYF. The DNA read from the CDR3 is TGCGCCAGCAGTGTGGGACAGTCCTACGAG.

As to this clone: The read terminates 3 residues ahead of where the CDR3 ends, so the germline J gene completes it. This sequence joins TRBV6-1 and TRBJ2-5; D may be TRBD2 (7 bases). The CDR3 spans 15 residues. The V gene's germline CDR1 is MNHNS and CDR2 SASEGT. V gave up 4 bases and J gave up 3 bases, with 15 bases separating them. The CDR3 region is CASSGGGAGEETQYF. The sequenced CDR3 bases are TGTGCCAGCAGTGGAGGGGGGGCGGGGGAAGAGACC.

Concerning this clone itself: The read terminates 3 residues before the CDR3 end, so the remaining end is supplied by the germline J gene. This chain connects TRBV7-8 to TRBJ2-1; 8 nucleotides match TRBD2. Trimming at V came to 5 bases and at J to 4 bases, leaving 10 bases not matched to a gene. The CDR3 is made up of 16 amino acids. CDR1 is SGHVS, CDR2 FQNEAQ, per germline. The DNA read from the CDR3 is TGTGCCAGCAGCCCCCGGCGGCTAGCGGGTTACAATGAG. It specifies CASSPRRLAGYNE. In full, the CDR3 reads CASSPRRLAGYNEQFF.

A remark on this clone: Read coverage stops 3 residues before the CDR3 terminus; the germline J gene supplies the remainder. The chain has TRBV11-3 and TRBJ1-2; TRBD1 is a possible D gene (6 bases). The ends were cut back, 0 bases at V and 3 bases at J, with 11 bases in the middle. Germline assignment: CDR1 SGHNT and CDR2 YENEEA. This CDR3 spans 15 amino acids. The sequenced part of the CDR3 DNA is TGTGCCAGCAGCTTAGAGGAGACAGGTCACTATGGC. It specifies CASSLEETGHYG. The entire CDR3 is CASSLEETGHYGYTF.

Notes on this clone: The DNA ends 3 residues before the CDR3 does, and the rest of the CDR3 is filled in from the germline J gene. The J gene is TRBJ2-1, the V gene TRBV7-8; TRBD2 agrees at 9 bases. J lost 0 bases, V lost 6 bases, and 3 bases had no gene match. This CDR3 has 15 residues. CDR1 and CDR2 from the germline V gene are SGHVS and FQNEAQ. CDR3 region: CASSSGSYSYNEQFF. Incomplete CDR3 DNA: TGTGCCAGCAGTAGCGGGAGTTACTCCTACAATGAG.

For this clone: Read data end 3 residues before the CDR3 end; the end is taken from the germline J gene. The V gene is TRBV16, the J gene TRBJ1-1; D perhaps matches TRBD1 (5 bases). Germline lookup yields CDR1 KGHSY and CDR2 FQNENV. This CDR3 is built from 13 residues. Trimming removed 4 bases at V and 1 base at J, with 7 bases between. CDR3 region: CASSPQGNTEAFF. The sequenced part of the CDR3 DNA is TGTGCCAGCAGCCCCCAGGGGAACACTGAA. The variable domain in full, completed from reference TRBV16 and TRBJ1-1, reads GEEVAQTPKHLVRGEGQKAKLYCAPIKGHSYVFWYQQVLKNEFKFLISFQNENVFDETGMPKERFSAKCLPNSPCSLEIQATKLEDSAVYFCASSPQGNTEAFFGQGTRLTVV.

The sequenced part of the CDR3 DNA is TGCGCCAGCAGCTCCTTCTGGGGCGAAGCCAACGTC. Translated: CASSSFWGEANV. The entire CDR3 is CASSSFWGEANVLTF. The chain couples TRBV5-1 to TRBJ2-6, with a possible D match to TRBD1 (5 bases). The read terminates 3 residues ahead of where the CDR3 ends, so the germline J gene completes it. Germline V CDR1 and CDR2: SGHRS, YFSETQ. V dropped 3 bases and J dropped 7 bases, with 14 bases sitting between them. The length of the CDR3 is 15 residues.

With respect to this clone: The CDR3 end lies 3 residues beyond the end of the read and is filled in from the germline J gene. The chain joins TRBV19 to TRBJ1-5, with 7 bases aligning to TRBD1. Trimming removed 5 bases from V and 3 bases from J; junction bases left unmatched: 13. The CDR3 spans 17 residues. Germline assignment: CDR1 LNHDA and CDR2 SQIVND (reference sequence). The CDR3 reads CASSVLPGQRYNQPQHF. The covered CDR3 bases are TGTGCCAGTAGTGTACTCCCGGGACAGCGGTACAATCAGCCC.

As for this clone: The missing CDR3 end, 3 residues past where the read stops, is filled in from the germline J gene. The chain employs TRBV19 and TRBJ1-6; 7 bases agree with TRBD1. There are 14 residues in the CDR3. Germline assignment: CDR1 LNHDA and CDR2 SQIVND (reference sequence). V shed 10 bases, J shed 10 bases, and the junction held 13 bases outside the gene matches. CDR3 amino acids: CATQQGTEESPLHF. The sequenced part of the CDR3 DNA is TGTGCCACCCAACAGGGGACAGAAGAATCACCC.

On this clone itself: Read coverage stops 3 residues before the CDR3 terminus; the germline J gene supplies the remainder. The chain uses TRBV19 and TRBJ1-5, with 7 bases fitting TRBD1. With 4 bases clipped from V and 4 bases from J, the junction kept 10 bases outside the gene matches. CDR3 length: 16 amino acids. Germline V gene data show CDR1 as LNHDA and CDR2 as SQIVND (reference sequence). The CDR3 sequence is CASSRPGQLANQPQHF. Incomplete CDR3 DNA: TGTGCCAGTAGTAGACCGGGACAGCTAGCAAATCAGCCC. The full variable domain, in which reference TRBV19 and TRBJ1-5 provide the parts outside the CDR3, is DGGITQSPKYLFRKEGQNVTLSCEQNLNHDAMYWYRQDPGQGLRLIYYSQIVNDFQKGDIAEGYSVSREKKESFPLTVTSAQKNPTAFYLCASSRPGQLANQPQHFGDGTRLSIL.

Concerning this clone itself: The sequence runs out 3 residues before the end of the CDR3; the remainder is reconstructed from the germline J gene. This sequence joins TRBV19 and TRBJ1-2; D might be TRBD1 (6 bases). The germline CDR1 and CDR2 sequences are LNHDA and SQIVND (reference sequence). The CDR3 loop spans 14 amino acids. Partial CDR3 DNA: TGTGCCAGTAGTATTGGTGCGAGGACAGATACC. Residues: CASSIGARTDT. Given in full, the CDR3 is CASSIGARTDTYTF. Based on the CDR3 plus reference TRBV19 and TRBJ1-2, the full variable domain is DGGITQSPKYLFRKEGQNVTLSCEQNLNHDAMYWYRQDPGQGLRLIYYSQIVNDFQKGDIAEGYSVSREKKESFPLTVTSAQKNPTAFYLCASSIGARTDTYTFGSGTRLTVV.

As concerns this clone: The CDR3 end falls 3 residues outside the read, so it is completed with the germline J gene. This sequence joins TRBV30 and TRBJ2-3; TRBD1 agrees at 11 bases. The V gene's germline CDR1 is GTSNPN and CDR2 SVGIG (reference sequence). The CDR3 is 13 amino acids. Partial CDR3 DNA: TGTGCCGGGTATTTCCGGGACAGGGGGACG. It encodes CAGYFRDRGT. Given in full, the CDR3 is CAGYFRDRGTQYF.

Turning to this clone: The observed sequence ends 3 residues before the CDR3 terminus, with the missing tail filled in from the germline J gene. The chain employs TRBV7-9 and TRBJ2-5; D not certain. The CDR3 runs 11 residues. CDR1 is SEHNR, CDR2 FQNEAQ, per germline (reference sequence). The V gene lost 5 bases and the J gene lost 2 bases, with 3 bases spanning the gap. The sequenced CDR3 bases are TGTGCCAGCAGCAGGCAAGAGACC. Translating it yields CASSRQET. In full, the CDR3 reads CASSRQETQYF.

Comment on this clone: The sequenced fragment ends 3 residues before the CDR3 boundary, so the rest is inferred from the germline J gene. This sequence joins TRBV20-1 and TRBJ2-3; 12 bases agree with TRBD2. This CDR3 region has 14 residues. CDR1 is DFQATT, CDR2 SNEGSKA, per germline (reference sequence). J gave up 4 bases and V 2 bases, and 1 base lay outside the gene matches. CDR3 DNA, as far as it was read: TGCAGTGCTAGAACTAGCGGGGGGCCAGATACG. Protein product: CSARTSGGPDT. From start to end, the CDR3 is CSARTSGGPDTQYF.

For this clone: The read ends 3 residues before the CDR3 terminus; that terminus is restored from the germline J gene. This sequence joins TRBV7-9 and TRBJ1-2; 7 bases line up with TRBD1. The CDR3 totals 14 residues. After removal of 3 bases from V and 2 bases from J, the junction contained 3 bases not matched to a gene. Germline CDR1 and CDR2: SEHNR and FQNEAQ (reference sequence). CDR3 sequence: CASSFYRGNYGYTF. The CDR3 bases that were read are TGTGCCAGCAGCTTTTACAGGGGCAACTATGGC.

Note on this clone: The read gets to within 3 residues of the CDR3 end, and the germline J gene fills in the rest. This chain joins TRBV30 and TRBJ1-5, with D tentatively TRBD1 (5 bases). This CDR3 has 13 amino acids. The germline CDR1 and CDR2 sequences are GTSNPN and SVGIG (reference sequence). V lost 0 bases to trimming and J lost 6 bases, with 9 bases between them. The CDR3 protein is CAWSVTGGQPQHF. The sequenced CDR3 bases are TGTGCCTGGAGTGTCACGGGGGGTCAGCCC.

The CDR3 DNA, read in part, is TGTGCCAGCAGCTTACCGTCAGACCCGGGGAAA. Protein: CASSLPSDPGK. The whole CDR3 region reads CASSLPSDPGKLFF. The V call is TRBV11-2, the J call TRBJ1-4, with D unresolved. The sequence runs out 3 residues before the end of the CDR3; the remainder is reconstructed from the germline J gene. There are 14 residues in the CDR3. Germline loops: CDR1 SGHAT, CDR2 FQNNGV.

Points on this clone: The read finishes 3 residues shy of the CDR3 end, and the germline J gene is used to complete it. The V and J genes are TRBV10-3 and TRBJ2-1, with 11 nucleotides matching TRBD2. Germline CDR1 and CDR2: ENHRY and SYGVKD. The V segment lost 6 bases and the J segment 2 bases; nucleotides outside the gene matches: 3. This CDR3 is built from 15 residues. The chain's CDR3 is CAIRTSGTTYNEQFF. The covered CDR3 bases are TGTGCCATCAGGACTAGCGGGACTACCTACAATGAG.

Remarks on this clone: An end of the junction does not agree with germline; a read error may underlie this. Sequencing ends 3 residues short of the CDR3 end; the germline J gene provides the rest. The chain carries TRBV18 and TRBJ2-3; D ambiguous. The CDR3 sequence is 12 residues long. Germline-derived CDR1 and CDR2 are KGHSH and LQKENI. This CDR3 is CASSPMAETQYF. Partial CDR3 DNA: TGTGCCAGCTCACCAATGGCAGAGACG.

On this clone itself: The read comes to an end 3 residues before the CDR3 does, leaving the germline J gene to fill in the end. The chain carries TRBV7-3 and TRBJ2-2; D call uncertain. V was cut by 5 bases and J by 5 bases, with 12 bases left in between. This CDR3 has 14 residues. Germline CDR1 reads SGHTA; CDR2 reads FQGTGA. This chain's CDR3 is CASSPNTATGELFF. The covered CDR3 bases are TGTGCCAGCAGCCCAAACACCGCAACCGGGGAG.

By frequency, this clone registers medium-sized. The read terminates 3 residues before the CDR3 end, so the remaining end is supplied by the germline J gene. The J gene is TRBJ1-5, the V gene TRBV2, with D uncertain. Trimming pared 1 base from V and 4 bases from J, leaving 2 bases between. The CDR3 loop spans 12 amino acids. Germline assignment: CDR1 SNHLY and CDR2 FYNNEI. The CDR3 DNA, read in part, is TGTGCCAGCAGTGAAGTAAATCAGCCC. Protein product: CASSEVNQP. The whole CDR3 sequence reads CASSEVNQPQHF.